One T cell receptor beta chain is described in this entry. Its antigen target is currently unknown. Base qualities were left out, and no much larger clone turns up one base away. According to the germline V gene, CDR1 reads MNHNS and CDR2 reads SASEGT. The trim is 9 bases for V and 0 bases for J, with a gap of 9 bases between the germline ends. From the cysteine through the phenylalanine, the CDR3 covers 14 amino acids. Only the CDR3 DNA is retained, 42 bases long and in frame from the first base. These data belong to a study of lymphopenia after photon versus proton radiotherapy (dated 2019 in TCRdb). About the full investigation: The immunological effects of photon versus proton radiation therapy were compared in patients with gastrointestinal tumors who developed high-grade lymphopenia. The cohort included approximately 22 patients with gastrointestinal tumors who developed lymphopenia after receiving either photon or proton therapy. The study was designed to characterize how the impact on the immune system differs between the two radiation modalities. Summary of the overall study and its limitations: The authors looked at the survival association only in patients who died, and they framed better survival with proton therapy as a possibility rather than a demonstrated result. Across the cohort, a larger post-nadir drop in TCR diversity was inversely correlated with overall survival time among patients who died. Proton-treated patients stayed relatively stable during treatment, while photon-treated patients lost naive T cells and TCR diversity and gained effector/memory populations. After the lymphocyte count nadir, repertoires from photon-treated patients showed oligoclonal expansion, particularly of CD8+ Temra cells, and this expansion drove the decline in diversity.

The library was obtained by the immunoSEQ multiplex PCR assay. Deep sequencing of rearranged TCR beta loci, alongside multiparametric flow cytometry, was used to profile T cell repertoires. TCRdb carries this immuneACCESS record with in-frame sequences only. Its versions omit some clonotypes, under half of them owing to an unresolved V gene in the studies checked, with the rest unexplained. The sample contains some 25,000 clones, roughly 90% of them found a single time. Of the sample, 0.65% to 0.9% is held by the ten largest clones. The rearranged chain carries TRBV6-1 and TRBJ2-6; the D gene remains uncertain. This sequence originates from a woman in her fifties or sixties with cholangiocarcinoma. Source: peripheral blood, taken from a patient treated with photon-based radiotherapy. The sequenced DNA: TGTGCCAGTACCACCCGCTCTGGGGCCAACGTCCTGACTTTC. It translates to CASTTRSGANVLTF.